This T cell receptor beta chain was identified in a study of shared clonotypes between healthy human individuals. Sequencing was performed with immunoSEQ multiplex PCR; in TCRdb, only in-frame clones are kept and a portion is missing. The sample records about 2.2 million clones, roughly 91% being singletons. Overall study findings and caveats: Generally, naive subsets came out with larger estimated richness than memory subsets.

J lost 1 base, V lost 1 base, and 5 bases had no gene match. The germline CDR1 and CDR2 sequences are SQVTM and ANQGSEA. This CDR3 region has 16 residues. Naive CD8 cells comprised CD45RO-negative, CCR7-positively selected cells, excluding terminally differentiated effector memory CD45RA+ cells. In regard to this clone: Its antigen is as yet unknown.

The source is a man between 18 and 29 years old in good health. Some clones in this sample may be carry-over from other donors' samples. V and J are TRBV29-1 and TRBJ1-5; 9 nucleotides match TRBD1. The sample comprised naive CD8+ T cells from PBMCs. DNA for the CDR3: TGCAGCGTTGAAGGACCCGGGACAGGGAGCAATCAGCCCCAGCATTTT. It is translated as CSVEGPGTGSNQPQHF.